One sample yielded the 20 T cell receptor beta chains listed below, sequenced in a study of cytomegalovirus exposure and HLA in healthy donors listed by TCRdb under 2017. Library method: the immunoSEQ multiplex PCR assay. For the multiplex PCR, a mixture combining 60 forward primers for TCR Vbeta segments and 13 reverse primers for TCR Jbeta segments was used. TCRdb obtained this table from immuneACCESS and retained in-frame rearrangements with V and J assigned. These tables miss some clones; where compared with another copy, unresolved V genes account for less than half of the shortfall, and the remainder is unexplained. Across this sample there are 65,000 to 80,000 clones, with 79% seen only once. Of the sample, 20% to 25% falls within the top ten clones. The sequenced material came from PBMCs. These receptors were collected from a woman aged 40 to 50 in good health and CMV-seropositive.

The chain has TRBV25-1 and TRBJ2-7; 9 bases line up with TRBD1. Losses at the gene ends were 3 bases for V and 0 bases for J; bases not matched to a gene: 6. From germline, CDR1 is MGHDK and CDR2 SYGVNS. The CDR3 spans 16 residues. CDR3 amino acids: CASSDTGTGSSYEQYF. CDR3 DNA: TGTGCCAGCAGTGACACCGGGACAGGGTCCTCCTACGAGCAGTACTTC.

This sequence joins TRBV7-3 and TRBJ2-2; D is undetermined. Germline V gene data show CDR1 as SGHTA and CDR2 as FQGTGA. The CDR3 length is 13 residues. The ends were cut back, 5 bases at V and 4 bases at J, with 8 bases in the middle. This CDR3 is CASSLSGTGELFF. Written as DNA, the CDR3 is TGTGCCAGCAGCCTTAGTGGCACCGGGGAGCTGTTTTTT.

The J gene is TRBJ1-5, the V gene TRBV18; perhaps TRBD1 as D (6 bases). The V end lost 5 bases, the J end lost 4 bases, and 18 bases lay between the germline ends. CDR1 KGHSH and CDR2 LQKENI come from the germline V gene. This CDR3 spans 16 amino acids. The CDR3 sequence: CASSLGTGIPNQPQHF. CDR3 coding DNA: TGTGCCAGCTCATTAGGAACAGGGATCCCGAATCAGCCCCAGCATTTT.

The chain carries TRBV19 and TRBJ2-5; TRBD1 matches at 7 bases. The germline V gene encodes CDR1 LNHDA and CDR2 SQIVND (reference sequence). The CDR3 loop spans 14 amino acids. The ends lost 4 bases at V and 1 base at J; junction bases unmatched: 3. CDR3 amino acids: CASSTGQFQETQYF. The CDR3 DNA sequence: TGTGCCAGTAGTACGGGACAGTTCCAAGAGACCCAGTACTTC.

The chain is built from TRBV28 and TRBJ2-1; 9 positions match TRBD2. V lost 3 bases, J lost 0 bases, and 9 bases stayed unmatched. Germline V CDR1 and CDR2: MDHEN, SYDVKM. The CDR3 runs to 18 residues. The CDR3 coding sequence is TGTGCCAGCAGTTTTCGGAGCCTTAGCGGGAGCTCCTACAATGAGCAGTTCTTC. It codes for CASSFRSLSGSSYNEQFF.

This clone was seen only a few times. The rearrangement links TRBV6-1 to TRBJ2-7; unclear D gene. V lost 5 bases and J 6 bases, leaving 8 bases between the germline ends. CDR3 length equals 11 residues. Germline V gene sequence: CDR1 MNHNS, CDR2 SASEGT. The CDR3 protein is CASSTTPEQYF. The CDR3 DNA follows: TGTGCCAGCAGTACTACCCCCGAGCAGTACTTC.

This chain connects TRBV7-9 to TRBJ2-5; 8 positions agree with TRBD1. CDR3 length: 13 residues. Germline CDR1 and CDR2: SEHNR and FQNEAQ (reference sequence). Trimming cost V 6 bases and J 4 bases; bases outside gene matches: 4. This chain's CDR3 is CASRPGQGETQYF. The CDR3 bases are TGTGCCAGCAGACCCGGACAGGGAGAGACCCAGTACTTC.

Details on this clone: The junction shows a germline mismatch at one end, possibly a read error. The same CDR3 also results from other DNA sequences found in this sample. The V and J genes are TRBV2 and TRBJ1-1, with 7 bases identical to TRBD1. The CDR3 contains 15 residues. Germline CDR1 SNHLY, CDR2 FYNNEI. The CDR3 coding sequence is TGTGCCAGCAGCGAAGACAGGGCCGAGAACACTGAAGCTTTCTTT. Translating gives CASSEDRAENTEAFF.

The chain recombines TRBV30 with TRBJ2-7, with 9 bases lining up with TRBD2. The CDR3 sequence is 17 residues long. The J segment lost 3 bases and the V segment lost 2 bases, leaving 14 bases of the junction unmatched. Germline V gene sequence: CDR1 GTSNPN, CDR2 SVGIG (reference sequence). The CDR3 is CAWSPTSGTSSYYEQYF. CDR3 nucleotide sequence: TGTGCCTGGAGTCCCACGTCCGGGACTAGCAGTTACTACGAGCAGTACTTC.

The CDR3 loop reads CSASQAHEQYF. Written as DNA, the CDR3 is TGCAGCGCCTCACAGGCCCACGAGCAGTACTTC. The chain uses TRBV29-1 and TRBJ2-7; maybe TRBD1 (5 bases). Germline CDR1 SQVTM, CDR2 ANQGSEA. There are 11 residues in the CDR3. V was pared by 7 bases and J by 5 bases, with 12 bases between.

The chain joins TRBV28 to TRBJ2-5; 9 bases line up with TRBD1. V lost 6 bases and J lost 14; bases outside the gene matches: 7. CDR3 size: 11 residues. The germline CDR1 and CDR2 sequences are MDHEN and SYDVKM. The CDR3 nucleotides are TGTGCCAGCAGCCAGGGACAGGGCCCCTACTTC. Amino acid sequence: CASSQGQGPYF.

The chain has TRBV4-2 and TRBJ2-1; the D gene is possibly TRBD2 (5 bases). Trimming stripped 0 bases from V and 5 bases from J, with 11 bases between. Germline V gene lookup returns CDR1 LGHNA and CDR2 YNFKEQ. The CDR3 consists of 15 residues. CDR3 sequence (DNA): TGTGCCAGCAGCCAAGACGGGGTTAACGACAATGAGCAGTTCTTC. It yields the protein CASSQDGVNDNEQFF.

CDR3 protein: CASSESLAKNIQYF. CDR3 sequence (DNA): TGTGCCAGCAGTGAGTCCTTAGCCAAAAACATTCAGTACTTC. The genes are TRBV6-1 and TRBJ2-4; D unresolved. The CDR3 length is 14 residues. Trimming removed 3 bases at V and 0 bases at J, with 6 bases between. Looked up from germline, CDR1 is MNHNS and CDR2 is SASEGT.

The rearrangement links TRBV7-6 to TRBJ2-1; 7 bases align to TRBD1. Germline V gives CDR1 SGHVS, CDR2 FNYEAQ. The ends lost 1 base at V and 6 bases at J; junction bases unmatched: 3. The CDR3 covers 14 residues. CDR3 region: CASSLEGAVNEQFF. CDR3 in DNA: TGTGCCAGCAGCTTAGAGGGGGCGGTCAATGAGCAGTTCTTC.

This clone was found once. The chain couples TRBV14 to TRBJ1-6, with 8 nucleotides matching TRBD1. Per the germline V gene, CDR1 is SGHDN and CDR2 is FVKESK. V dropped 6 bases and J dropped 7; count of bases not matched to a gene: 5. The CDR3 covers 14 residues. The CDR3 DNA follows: TGTGCCAGCAGACCGGGACAGGAAAATTCACCCCTCCACTTT. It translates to CASRPGQENSPLHF.

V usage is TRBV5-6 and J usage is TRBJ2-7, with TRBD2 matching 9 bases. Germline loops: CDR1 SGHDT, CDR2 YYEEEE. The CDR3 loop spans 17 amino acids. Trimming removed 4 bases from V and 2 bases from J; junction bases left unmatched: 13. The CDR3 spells CASSNRWRGGLTYEQYF. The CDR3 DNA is TGTGCCAGCAGCAACCGGTGGCGGGGGGGGCTTACCTACGAGCAGTACTTC.

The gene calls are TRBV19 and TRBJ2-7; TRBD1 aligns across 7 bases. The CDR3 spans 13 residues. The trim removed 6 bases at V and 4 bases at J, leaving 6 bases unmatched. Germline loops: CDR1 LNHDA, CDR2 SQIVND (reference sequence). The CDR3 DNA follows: TGTGCCAGTAGCGCCGGACAGGAATACGAGCAGTACTTC. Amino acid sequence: CASSAGQEYEQYF.

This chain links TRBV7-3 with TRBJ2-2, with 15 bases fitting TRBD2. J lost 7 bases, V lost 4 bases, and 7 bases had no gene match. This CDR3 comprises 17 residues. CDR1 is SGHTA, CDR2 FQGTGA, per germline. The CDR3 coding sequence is TGTGCCAGCAGCTCCCCCGGACTAGCGGGGGGGGTCGGGGAGCTGTTTTTT. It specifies CASSSPGLAGGVGELFF.

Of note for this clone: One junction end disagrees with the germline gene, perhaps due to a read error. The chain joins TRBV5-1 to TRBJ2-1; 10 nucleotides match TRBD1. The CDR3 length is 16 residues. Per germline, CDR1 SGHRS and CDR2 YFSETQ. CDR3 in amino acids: CASTLGLGQGRNEQFF. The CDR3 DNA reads TGCGCCAGCACCTTGGGGTTGGGACAGGGGCGAAATGAGCAGTTCTTC. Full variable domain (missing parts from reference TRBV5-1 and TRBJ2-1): KAGVTQTPRYLIKTRGQQVTLSCSPISGHRSVSWYQQTPGQGLQFLFEYFSETQRNKGNFPGRFSGRQFSNSRSEMNVSTLELGDSALYLCASTLGLGQGRNEQFFGPGTRLTVL.

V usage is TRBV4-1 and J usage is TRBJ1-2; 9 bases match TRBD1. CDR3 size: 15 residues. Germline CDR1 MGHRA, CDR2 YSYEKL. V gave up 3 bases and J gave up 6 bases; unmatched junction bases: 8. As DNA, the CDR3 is TGCGCCAGCAGCCAGGGGACAGGGTCCTCCCATGGCTACACCTTC. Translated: CASSQGTGSSHGYTF.